This TCR beta chain is drawn from a study of T-cell reconstitution after alpha-beta-depleted transplantation in children. TCRbeta library construction was performed incorporating unique molecular identifiers. TCRdb ran MiXCR on the PCR reads and lists one entry per CDR3 protein. This table holds over 450,000 distinct CDR3 sequences, more than 9% found once. Study findings and constraints: From newly produced T cells came most of the T-cell counts and diversity one year after transplant.

This clonotype was observed many times. Its target is not known. V trimming: 6 bases; J trimming: 4 bases; junction bases outside the gene matches: 11. The CDR3 spans 15 residues. Germline CDR1 and CDR2: DFQATT and SNEGSKA (reference sequence). The rearrangement joins TRBV20-1 to TRBJ1-5; 8 positions match TRBD1. The origin of this receptor is a child aged 2-15 years with inherited bone marrow failure, due to receive a stem cell transplant. The sequencing here drew on PBMCs, taken before TCRalphabeta/CD19-depleted stem cell transplant. The CDR3 here is CSARDRRFGNQPQHF. CDR3 nucleotide sequence: TGCAGTGCACGGGACAGGCGATTTGGAAATCAGCCCCAGCATTTT.